This TCR beta chain was documented in a study of human T cells and chemical hapten exposure. Germline V lookup: CDR1 DFQATT, CDR2 SNEGSKA (reference sequence). V dropped 6 bases and J dropped 0; count of bases not matched to a gene: 8. The CDR3 runs 15 residues. This sample's time point: patch test 3, about 24 weeks after DPC sensitization. Treatment reported: therapeutic diphenylcyclopropenone sensitization with weekly scalp DPC. Total RNA was isolated from unfractionated whole blood. Per the original data handling: Samples contained a median of 95,638 TCRs, with a range of about 23,224 to 750,000. Each CDR3 protein gets one entry after TCRdb re-called the RACE reads with MiXCR. The V and J calls were not made by the authors but by TCRdb's processing. This sample yields 82,000 or so distinct CDR3 sequences, of which over 10% are seen a single time; approximately 6% belongs to the top ten. Ten or more counts support this clonotype.

V usage is TRBV20-1 and J usage is TRBJ1-5, with 7 bases that match TRBD1. Sequences were derived from whole blood, sampled in connection with sensitization to the hapten diphenylcyclopropenone (DPC). This TCR was recovered from a woman between 45 and 65 years old with alopecia areata. Some clones in this sample may be carry-over from other donors' samples. This CDR3 reads CSAQQGRHSNQPQHF. CDR3 nucleotides: TGCAGTGCACAACAGGGGAGGCATAGCAATCAGCCCCAGCATTTT.